These 3 T cell receptor beta chains originate from one sample sequenced in a study of early T cells in non-severe SARS-CoV-2 infection. In TCRdb, the 5' RACE reads were re-called with MiXCR into one record per CDR3 protein. The data show tens of thousands of distinct CDR3 sequences, approximately 5.1% seen once. Source: whole blood, taken at baseline. Receptors originate from an adult who was a healthcare worker with PCR-confirmed SARS-CoV-2 infection or an uninfected control (not recorded which).

In this sample, this clonotype turned up many times. The rearrangement uses TRBV6-5 and TRBJ1-5; maybe TRBD1 (6 bases). Germline lookup yields CDR1 MNHEY and CDR2 SVGAGI. The CDR3 covers 14 residues. Deletions cut 4 bases from V and 0 bases from J, with 7 bases between. The CDR3 is CASSSGASNQPQHF. DNA of the CDR3: TGTGCCAGCAGTTCAGGGGCTAGCAATCAGCCCCAGCATTTT.

In this sample, this clonotype turned up a few times. The V call is TRBV27, the J call TRBJ1-1, with D tentatively TRBD1 (5 bases). This CDR3 region has 13 residues. V shed 3 bases and J shed 6 bases, with 11 bases lying between them. Germline CDR1 is MNHEY and CDR2 is SMNVEV (reference sequence). CDR3 sequence: CASSFAGEAEAFF. The DNA of the CDR3 is TGTGCCAGCAGTTTCGCGGGGGAGGCTGAAGCTTTCTTT.

This clonotype was detected a few times. This chain uses TRBV7-2 with TRBJ2-1; 8 positions match TRBD2. This CDR3 is built from 16 residues. With V trimmed by 5 bases and J by 6 bases, 12 bases remained unmatched. Germline values: CDR1 SGHTA, CDR2 FQGNSA. In DNA, the CDR3 is TGTGCCAGCAGCGTCGGGGGGCGGGAGGTCGGCAATGAGCAGTTCTTC. The encoded protein is CASSVGGREVGNEQFF.